The next 30 T cell receptor beta chains were all read from a single sample in a study of radiotherapy plus CTLA-4 blockade in lung cancer. Only in-frame clones appear in the TCRdb table, and some are missing; sequencing was by immunoSEQ multiplex PCR. Among around 63,000 clones, 65% to 85% were seen once, and the ten largest hold about 17%. The material sequenced was peripheral blood, taken from a patient treated with radiotherapy plus ipilimumab. The receptors were sampled from a human donor with non-small cell lung cancer whose response to radiotherapy plus ipilimumab could not be evaluated. Some clones in this sample may be carry-over from other donors' samples.

The CDR3 spells CASSLAGGPETQYF. In DNA, the CDR3 is TGTGCCAGCAGCTTAGCGGGGGGGCCGGAGACCCAGTACTTC. The genes are TRBV7-2 and TRBJ2-5, with D possibly TRBD2 on 7 matching bases. The V end was cut by 0 bases, the J end by 5 bases, with 10 bases between. The CDR3 contains 14 residues. CDR1 and CDR2 (germline): SGHTA, FQGNSA.

This clone was seen just once. This chain joins TRBV30 and TRBJ2-2; 8 bases align to TRBD2. V lost 8 bases, J lost 1 base, and 12 bases stayed unmatched. From germline, CDR1 is GTSNPN and CDR2 SVGIG (reference sequence). The CDR3 runs 16 residues. CDR3 sequence reads: CALQGSGGMNTGELFF. In nucleotides, the CDR3 is TGTGCCCTCCAGGGGTCGGGAGGGATGAACACCGGGGAGCTGTTTTTT.

This chain uses TRBV11-2 with TRBJ2-7, with D maybe TRBD2 (5 bases). This CDR3 comprises 17 residues. V was cut by 3 bases and J by 2 bases, with 20 bases left in between. Per germline, CDR1 SGHAT and CDR2 FQNNGV. This CDR3 is CASSLVGGATSTYEQYF. The CDR3 coding sequence is TGTGCCAGCAGCTTGGTCGGAGGAGCTACTTCAACCTACGAGCAGTACTTC.

This clone was found once. The chain uses TRBV4-3 and TRBJ1-6; D is perhaps TRBD1 (6 bases). Trimming stripped 5 bases from V and 6 bases from J, with 14 bases between. Germline V gives CDR1 LGHNA, CDR2 YSLEER. The CDR3 length is 15 residues. The CDR3 spells CASSERDNVNSPLHF. CDR3 bases: TGCGCCAGCAGCGAGAGGGACAACGTTAATTCACCCCTCCACTTT.

The chain combines TRBV20-1 with TRBJ1-2, with D unclear. CDR1 DFQATT and CDR2 SNEGSKA come from the germline V gene (reference sequence). The CDR3 is 11 amino acids. V lost 8 bases and J lost 4, with 11 bases in between. CDR3 sequence (DNA): TGCAGTACTAATGGAGGCTATGGCTACACCTTC. As protein: CSTNGGYGYTF.

This clone was seen a few times. This rearrangement joins TRBV5-1 to TRBJ2-1, with D possibly being TRBD1 (6 bases). The V gene lost 2 bases and the J gene lost 0 bases, with 12 bases spanning the gap. In germline, CDR1 is SGHRS, CDR2 YFSETQ. This CDR3 region has 16 residues. CDR3 sequence: CASSFLGGSSYNEQFF. CDR3 DNA sequence: TGCGCCAGCAGCTTTTTAGGGGGTAGCTCCTACAATGAGCAGTTCTTC.

The J gene is TRBJ1-2, the V gene TRBV5-4; 8 positions agree with TRBD1. The ends lost 4 bases at V and 7 bases at J; junction bases unmatched: 9. This CDR3 is built from 14 residues. Germline-derived CDR1 and CDR2 are SGHNT and YYREEE (reference sequence). The CDR3 DNA reads as TGTGCCAGCAGCACCTATCAGGGGGCAGTTGGCTACACCTTC. It codes for CASSTYQGAVGYTF.

The rearrangement joins TRBV7-9 to TRBJ2-1; D possibly corresponds to TRBD1 (6 bases). V lost 3 bases to trimming and J lost 3 bases, with 6 bases between them. This CDR3 has 13 amino acids. In germline, CDR1 is SEHNR, CDR2 FQNEAQ (reference sequence). The DNA of the CDR3 is TGTGCCAGCAGCTTGGACAGCTACAATGAGCAGTTCTTC. It yields the protein CASSLDSYNEQFF.

This clone was seen only a few times. V and J are TRBV10-3 and TRBJ2-3, with 9 nucleotides matching TRBD2. The CDR3 is 14 residues long. V trimming: 10 bases; J trimming: 4 bases; junction bases outside the gene matches: 9. Germline assignment: CDR1 ENHRY and CDR2 SYGVKD. CDR3 sequence reads: CATMVGGGADTQYF. The CDR3, as DNA: TGTGCCACGATGGTCGGCGGGGGGGCAGATACGCAGTATTTT.

The chain combines TRBV18 with TRBJ2-2; the match to TRBD2 covers 14 bases. From germline, CDR1 is KGHSH and CDR2 LQKENI. The CDR3 loop spans 20 amino acids. Germline trimming cut 0 bases from V and 4 bases from J; bases unmatched to any gene: 10. This CDR3 reads CASSPPPRLAGGLTTGELFF. CDR3 sequence (DNA): TGTGCCAGCTCACCACCTCCCCGACTAGCGGGGGGGCTAACCACCGGGGAGCTGTTTTTT.

The V gene is TRBV7-8, the J gene TRBJ1-5, with a tentative D call TRBD1 (5 bases). The CDR3 has 14 amino acids. Trimming took 3 bases from V and 4 from J, leaving 10 bases between them. The germline V gene encodes CDR1 SGHVS and CDR2 FQNEAQ. CDR3 nucleotide sequence: TGTGCCAGCAGCTTTCATGGGGCTAATCAGCCCCAGCATTTT. Protein product: CASSFHGANQPQHF.

The CDR3 protein is CASSPPQGRDSPLHF. CDR3 DNA: TGTGCCAGCAGCCCACCACAGGGACGGGATTCACCCCTCCACTTT. The rearrangement joins TRBV7-2 to TRBJ1-6, with D possibly matching TRBD1 (6 bases). There are 15 residues in the CDR3. Germline V CDR1 and CDR2: SGHTA, FQGNSA. V dropped 5 bases and J dropped 8 bases, with 16 bases sitting between them.

Only one count was recorded for this clone. The chain employs TRBV5-1 and TRBJ1-3; 8 positions match TRBD1. Germline CDR1 is SGHRS and CDR2 is YFSETQ. Trimming cost V 3 bases and J 0 bases; bases outside gene matches: 8. CDR3 length: 17 amino acids. CDR3 sequence (DNA): TGCGCCAGCAGCTCGTTGACAGGGGAAAGCTCTGGAAACACCATATATTTT. Protein: CASSSLTGESSGNTIYF.

The V and J genes are TRBV7-8 and TRBJ2-7, with 7 bases aligning to TRBD1. Germline values: CDR1 SGHVS, CDR2 FQNEAQ. CDR3 size: 13 residues. With 3 bases clipped from V and 6 bases from J, the junction kept 5 bases outside the gene matches. In DNA, the CDR3 is TGTGCCAGCAGCTTGGCGACAGGGTCCGAGCAGTACTTC. This codes for CASSLATGSEQYF.

The rearrangement uses TRBV4-1 and TRBJ2-7; TRBD1 aligns across 8 bases. The CDR3 runs to 15 residues. Germline loops: CDR1 MGHRA, CDR2 YSYEKL. Trimming removed 4 bases from V and 3 bases from J; junction bases left unmatched: 8. CDR3 nucleotide sequence: TGCGCCAGCAGCCCGGCCCCGGACAGGGTCTACGAGCAGTACTTC. Translation: CASSPAPDRVYEQYF.

The J gene is TRBJ2-7, the V gene TRBV7-3, with 9 bases identical to TRBD1. The germline V gene has CDR1 SGHTA and CDR2 FQGTGA. With V trimmed by 4 bases and J by 6 bases, 1 base remained unmatched. The CDR3 contains 12 residues. Here the CDR3 DNA reads TGTGCCAGCAGCTCGACAGGGGGCGAGCAGTACTTC. This encodes CASSSTGGEQYF.

This clone was detected only once. The CDR3 coding sequence is TGCGCCAGCAGCTCCCAGGGGCCCCACCAAGAGACCCAGTACTTC. Translated, it gives CASSSQGPHQETQYF. The V and J genes are TRBV5-1 and TRBJ2-5, with a tentative D call TRBD1 (6 bases). The CDR3 covers 15 residues. V was pared by 3 bases and J by 0 bases, with 12 bases between. Germline V lookup: CDR1 SGHRS, CDR2 YFSETQ.

This clone was found a few times. The rearrangement links TRBV10-3 to TRBJ1-3; no definite D call. The CDR3 is made up of 16 amino acids. CDR1 and CDR2 (germline): ENHRY, SYGVKD. Between the trimmed V and J ends, which lost 5 bases and 0 bases, there was a span of 14 bases. CDR3 sequence (DNA): TGTGCCATCAGTTTTTCCAGGCCAAGCTCTGGAAACACCATATATTTT. Translation gives CAISFSRPSSGNTIYF.

The chain carries TRBV5-1 and TRBJ2-5, with D possibly being TRBD2 (5 bases). Germline assignment: CDR1 SGHRS and CDR2 YFSETQ. The CDR3 totals 13 residues. V was shortened by 2 bases and J by 5 bases, with 10 bases between the two germline ends. This chain's CDR3 is CASSLEGTETQYF. In DNA form, the CDR3 reads TGCGCCAGCAGCTTAGAGGGAACGGAGACCCAGTACTTC.

The genes are TRBV5-4 and TRBJ1-2, with a possible D match to TRBD1 (6 bases). This CDR3 contains 13 residues. With 0 bases removed from V and 8 bases from J, the gap between germline ends came to 11 bases. Looked up from germline, CDR1 is SGHNT and CDR2 is YYREEE (reference sequence). The CDR3 loop reads CASSLDNRDGYTF. Here the CDR3 DNA reads TGTGCCAGCAGCTTGGACAACAGGGACGGCTACACCTTC.

The rearrangement links TRBV4-2 to TRBJ1-2; 7 bases are a match to TRBD1. V was clipped by 2 bases and J by 8 bases; unmatched bases: 8. CDR3 length: 14 residues. Looked up from germline, CDR1 is LGHNA and CDR2 is YNFKEQ. CDR3 sequence (DNA): TGTGCCAGCAGCCAATCGGGACAGAAAGCCGGCTACACCTTC. Protein sequence: CASSQSGQKAGYTF.

This chain links TRBV6-1 with TRBJ1-5, with 8 bases matching TRBD1. V shed 4 bases and J 2 bases; nucleotides not matched to a gene: 4. The CDR3 contains 15 residues. Germline values: CDR1 MNHNS, CDR2 SASEGT. The CDR3 DNA reads TGTGCCAGCAGTGCCAGGGGACAGGGCAATCAGCCCCAGCATTTT. Protein product: CASSARGQGNQPQHF.

The chain employs TRBV18 and TRBJ1-4, with D tentatively TRBD1 (5 bases). Trimming took off 6 bases at V and 4 bases at J, with 15 bases between the two ends. The V gene's germline CDR1 is KGHSH and CDR2 LQKENI. This CDR3 comprises 15 residues. The CDR3 protein is CASSPRAGLNEKLFF. For the CDR3, the DNA is TGTGCCAGCTCCCCGAGAGCGGGGCTTAATGAAAAACTGTTTTTT.

The rearrangement joins TRBV30 to TRBJ1-3, with 11 nucleotides matching TRBD1. The J segment lost 0 bases and the V segment lost 2 bases, leaving 18 bases of the junction unmatched. Per the germline V gene, CDR1 is GTSNPN and CDR2 is SVGIG (reference sequence). The CDR3 has 21 residues. The CDR3 DNA reads as TGTGCCTGGAGTCTTGAAGCCCCGGGACAGGGGGGACTCAGCTCTGGAAACACCATATATTTT. It translates to CAWSLEAPGQGGLSSGNTIYF.

This sequence joins TRBV28 and TRBJ2-7; 7 nucleotides match TRBD2. The CDR3 loop spans 18 amino acids. V lost 4 bases, J lost 0 bases, and 15 bases stayed unmatched. CDR1 and CDR2 (germline): MDHEN, SYDVKM. In DNA form, the CDR3 reads TGTGCCAGCAGTTCGGGGGGACGTGGGGTTTCATTCTCCTACGAGCAGTACTTC. As protein: CASSSGGRGVSFSYEQYF.

This chain connects TRBV7-9 to TRBJ1-1, with TRBD1 matching over 7 bases. This CDR3 has 14 residues. V dropped 3 bases and J dropped 4; count of bases not matched to a gene: 5. Germline values: CDR1 SEHNR, CDR2 FQNEAQ (reference sequence). The chain's CDR3 is CASSLSTGSTEAFF. The DNA for the CDR3 is TGTGCCAGCAGCTTGTCGACAGGGAGCACTGAAGCTTTCTTT. Combining the CDR3 with reference TRBV7-9 and TRBJ1-1 gives the whole variable domain DTGVSQNPRHKITKRGQNVTFRCDPISEHNRLYWYRQTLGQGPEFLTYFQNEAQLEKSRLLSDRFSAERPKGSFSTLEIQRTEQGDSAMYLCASSLSTGSTEAFFGQGTRLTVV.

CDR3 amino acids: CASSLGGPQHF. The CDR3 DNA reads as TGTGCCAGCAGCTTAGGCGGGCCCCAGCATTTT. This chain joins TRBV11-2 and TRBJ1-5; D gene unclear. Trimming left V 1 base short and J 9 bases short, with 4 bases between. CDR3 size: 11 residues. Germline lookup yields CDR1 SGHAT and CDR2 FQNNGV.

The gene calls are TRBV5-4 and TRBJ2-7, with TRBD2 matching over 7 bases. The V segment lost 4 bases and the J segment 2 bases; nucleotides outside the gene matches: 6. The CDR3 is 14 residues long. Germline V gene sequence: CDR1 SGHNT, CDR2 YYREEE (reference sequence). The chain's CDR3 is CASSPPGGAYEQYF. As DNA, the CDR3 is TGTGCCAGCAGCCCTCCTGGGGGGGCCTACGAGCAGTACTTC.

This clone showed up just a few times. This chain connects TRBV6-6 to TRBJ1-1; D is unclear. The CDR3 loop spans 15 amino acids. Germline CDR1 is MNHNY and CDR2 is SVGAGI (reference sequence). Trimming left V 0 bases short and J 4 bases short, with 12 bases between. In DNA form, the CDR3 reads TGTGCCAGCAGTTACTCGCCGTCCCCGGGCACTGAAGCTTTCTTT. This sequence encodes CASSYSPSPGTEAFF.

This clone was found once. This rearrangement joins TRBV25-1 to TRBJ2-7; 7 bases align to TRBD1. Germline loops: CDR1 MGHDK, CDR2 SYGVNS. V shed 4 bases, J shed 3 bases, and the junction held 3 bases outside the gene matches. CDR3 size: 13 residues. In nucleotides, the CDR3 is TGTGCCAGCAGTGCCGGGACAGTCTACGAGCAGTACTTC. Translating it yields CASSAGTVYEQYF.